Included here is one T cell receptor (beta chain) sequence, with context. This clone was seen many times. The antigen it recognizes is unknown. The read ends 3 residues before the CDR3 terminus; that terminus is restored from the germline J gene. Equivalent amounts of genomic DNA from CVID and control samples were used as sequencing input. For every sample, a 60 bp segment covering the rearranged TCRbeta CDR3 region was amplified and then sequenced. The immunoSEQ assay, a bias-corrected multiplex PCR with high-throughput sequencing, was employed for TCRbeta amplification. On the study's bioinformatics: Every unique nucleotide sequence was considered a clone and was annotated with V, D and J genes, copy number and frequency. Sequences were labeled productive if in frame, and non-productive if out of frame or containing stop codons. As previously described, clonality was computed from Shannon's entropy. The predicted amino acid sequences of productive clones were used to derive mean CDR3 Kyte-Doolittle hydropathy. Scaled V gene usage was hierarchically clustered using Manhattan distance and complete linkage with the R hclust function. Sharing of clones by CDR3 amino acid sequence was evaluated through resampling of 12 repertoires per group over 100 rounds. The repertoires were searched for around 72 published EBV-specific and 245 published CMV-specific TCRbeta sequences. A couple of CVID samples yielding fewer than 10,000 sequences were excluded from analysis, leaving some 40 CVID repertoires. TCRdb re-hosts the immuneACCESS table, in-frame sequences only. Its copies lack some clones; in the studies checked, an unresolved V gene accounts for under half of them, and the cause for the rest is not known. The V and J calls and the clone size are those of that table, but D and trimming were determined from the DNA. The sample records approximately 52,000 clones, none occurring a single time. About 3.4% of the sample comes from the top ten.

The data belong to a study of T cell clonality in common variable immunodeficiency (dated by TCRdb to the mid-2010s). On the study overall, not on this receptor specifically: Patient heterogeneity within the CVID cohort put limits on correlating repertoire features with clinical complications. The authors noted that sequencing repertoires of T cell subpopulations would be needed to clarify what caused the increased clonality in CVID. Fewer deletions and N-nucleotide insertions were reportedly observed in CVID TCRbeta sequences, and highly modified clones with 13 or more V deletions were reportedly absent from CVID TCRbeta sequences. TCRbeta clonality was higher in CVID subjects than in healthy controls (t-test p = 0.018), and the increase was most characteristic of about a third of subjects. Healthy controls shared more TCRbeta clones with each other than CVID subjects shared among themselves (p < 0.0001). Even though DNA input was the same, control samples had an average of about 89,000 unique sequences each, compared with about 31,000 in CVID samples.

CDR1 is given as SGHRS and CDR2 as YFSETQ, both from the germline V gene. V drops 4 bases and J drops 6 bases, leaving 16 bases in between. Reading from cysteine to phenylalanine, the CDR3 counts 14 amino acids. Of the CDR3's DNA, 33 bases were read; they are in frame from base 1. Most of the CVID patients and most of the healthy controls were of Caucasian heritage. From each donor, about 5 to 8.5 ml of heparinized peripheral whole blood was collected. Genomic DNA from adults with common variable immune deficiency (CVID) and from healthy adult controls was used for sequencing of TCRbeta CDR3 repertoires. The control group comprised 22 healthy adult volunteers, approximately twelve female and approximately ten male, aged roughly 23 to 70 years with a mean age of approximately 30. Diluted blood was density-centrifuged over Hypaque 1077 or Ficoll-Paque to isolate peripheral blood mononuclear cells. Genomic DNA was extracted from unsorted mononuclear cells by Qiagen column purification or by a centrifugation-based method.

Recombination connected TRBV5-1 to TRBJ1-1, with the identity of the D gene unclear. The clonotype comes from a person between 18 and 75 years old in good health. The specimen was peripheral blood mononuclear cells. The CDR3: CASSMEVHSSEAFF. Incomplete CDR3 DNA: TGCGCCAGCAGCATGGAGGTTCATAGCTCTGAA.